The 11 T cell receptor beta chains given below trace back to one sample, sequenced in a study of T cells in Graves' hyperthyroidism and ophthalmopathy (dated by TCRdb to between 2018 and 2020). Libraries came from multiplex PCR. Instrument used: Illumina HiSeq 2000. TCR beta CDR3 regions were amplified from RNA transcripts. The first round of RT-PCR for the TCR CDR3 was performed with the HTBI primer set and the Qiagen OneStep RT-PCR kit. The public reads were run again by TCRdb, first through fastp at Q25 and then through MiXCR, and only productive beta chains were kept. Identical CDR3 proteins give one entry, which carries the most common genes and DNA. The sample table shows 560,000 or so distinct CDR3 sequences, and about half are seen once. The ten largest clones represent roughly 8.2% of the sample. Sequenced: peripheral blood or thyroid tissue (not recorded which). These receptors came from a woman under 30 with Graves' hyperthyroidism. Donor details come from another sample of the same person, matched by shared clones.

This chain uses TRBV9 with TRBJ2-2; perhaps D is TRBD1 or TRBD2 (5 bases each). This CDR3 region has 17 residues. Trimming took off 0 bases at V and 6 bases at J, with 18 bases between the two ends. The germline V gene encodes CDR1 SGDLS and CDR2 YYNGEE. The CDR3 nucleotides are TGTGCCAGCAGCGTAGCTACACGTAGTTCGGGACCCGGGGAGCTGTTTTTT. Its translation: CASSVATRSSGPGELFF.

There are a few counts of this clonotype. This chain's CDR3 is CASSRGTSGTETQYF. CDR3 nucleotides: TGTGCCAGCAGCAGGGGGACTAGCGGGACAGAGACCCAGTACTTC. This chain connects TRBV7-8 to TRBJ2-5; 13 positions agree with TRBD2. Germline V CDR1 and CDR2: SGHVS, FQNEAQ. The trim removed 5 bases at V and 4 bases at J, leaving 4 bases unmatched. The CDR3 extends over 15 amino acids.

V usage is TRBV20-1 and J usage is TRBJ2-2; TRBD2 matches at 13 bases. CDR1 and CDR2 from the germline V gene are DFQATT and SNEGSKA (reference sequence). The CDR3 sequence is 16 residues long. V lost 1 base and J lost 7; bases outside the gene matches: 6. The CDR3 region is CSARGGTSGTGGELFF. CDR3 bases: TGCAGTGCTAGAGGGGGGACTAGCGGGACCGGCGGGGAGCTGTTTTTT.

This clonotype was observed many times. The chain has TRBV15 and TRBJ2-6, with TRBD2 as a possible D gene (5 bases). Between the trimmed V and J ends, which lost 5 bases and 4 bases, there was a span of 12 bases. The CDR3 length is 15 residues. Looked up from germline, CDR1 is LNHNV and CDR2 is YYDKDF (reference sequence). The CDR3 nucleotides are TGTGCCACCAGCTATCTCGGGGTCGGGGCCAACGTCCTGACTTTC. This codes for CATSYLGVGANVLTF.

The chain uses TRBV15 and TRBJ2-7; 8 bases agree with TRBD2. Germline CDR1 is LNHNV and CDR2 is YYDKDF (reference sequence). This CDR3 comprises 17 residues. V shed 0 bases and J 2 bases; nucleotides not matched to a gene: 9. The CDR3: CATSRDRVAGGTYEQYF. As DNA, the CDR3 is TGTGCCACCAGCAGAGATCGGGTGGCGGGAGGAACCTACGAGCAGTACTTC.

As concerns this clonotype: The CDR3 does not close with the conserved phenylalanine or tryptophan, likely indicating a read error. The V and J genes are TRBV7-2 and TRBJ2-5; 10 bases align to TRBD1. Germline V CDR1 and CDR2: SGHTA, FQGNSA. This CDR3 region has 14 residues. V was clipped by 5 bases and J by 5 bases; unmatched bases: 5. The CDR3 region has the DNA TGTGCCAGCAGCGGGACAGGGGCTTCGGAGACCCAGTACCTC. It codes for CASSGTGASETQYL.

The V gene is TRBV19, the J gene TRBJ2-7, with TRBD2 as a possible D gene (5 bases). V lost 6 bases to trimming and J lost 2 bases, with 11 bases between them. The CDR3 spans 13 residues. Germline V gene sequence: CDR1 LNHDA, CDR2 SQIVND (reference sequence). This CDR3 reads CASSNRDPYEQYF. The CDR3 coding sequence is TGTGCCAGTAGCAACCGGGATCCCTACGAGCAGTACTTC.

The genes are TRBV2 and TRBJ1-2; the match to TRBD1 covers 9 bases. Germline loops: CDR1 SNHLY, CDR2 FYNNEI. This CDR3 region has 17 residues. V was clipped by 5 bases and J by 0 bases; unmatched bases: 10. Here the CDR3 reads CASSQTLRDRANYGYTF. Written as DNA, the CDR3 is TGTGCCAGCAGTCAAACCCTCCGGGACAGGGCTAACTATGGCTACACCTTC.

The V and J genes are TRBV9 and TRBJ2-3, with 10 bases fitting TRBD2. The CDR3 has 14 amino acids. Germline V gene data show CDR1 as SGDLS and CDR2 as YYNGEE. With 6 bases clipped from V and 0 bases from J, the junction kept 1 base outside the gene matches. CDR3 nucleotide sequence: TGTGCCAGCACTAGCGGGAGAAGCACAGATACGCAGTATTTT. The encoded protein is CASTSGRSTDTQYF.

This clonotype came up a few times. This chain uses TRBV7-9 with TRBJ2-2; D is unclear. From germline, CDR1 is SEHNR and CDR2 FQNEAQ (reference sequence). The CDR3 sequence is 14 residues long. V was pared by 0 bases and J by 3 bases, with 5 bases between. The DNA for the CDR3 is TGTGCCAGCAGCTTAGCTCTCCACACCGGGGAGCTGTTTTTT. As protein: CASSLALHTGELFF. Full variable domain (missing parts from reference TRBV7-9 and TRBJ2-2): DTGVSQNPRHKITKRGQNVTFRCDPISEHNRLYWYRQTLGQGPEFLTYFQNEAQLEKSRLLSDRFSAERPKGSFSTLEIQRTEQGDSAMYLCASSLALHTGELFFGEGSRLTVL.

The chain has TRBV6-1 and TRBJ1-4; TRBD1 is a possible D gene (5 bases). CDR1 is MNHNS, CDR2 SASEGT, per germline. The CDR3 length is 13 residues. The ends were cut back, 8 bases at V and 10 bases at J, with 17 bases in the middle. This CDR3 reads CASGIDSFSKLFF. Written as DNA, the CDR3 is TGTGCCAGCGGAATAGACAGTTTTTCAAAACTGTTTTTT.